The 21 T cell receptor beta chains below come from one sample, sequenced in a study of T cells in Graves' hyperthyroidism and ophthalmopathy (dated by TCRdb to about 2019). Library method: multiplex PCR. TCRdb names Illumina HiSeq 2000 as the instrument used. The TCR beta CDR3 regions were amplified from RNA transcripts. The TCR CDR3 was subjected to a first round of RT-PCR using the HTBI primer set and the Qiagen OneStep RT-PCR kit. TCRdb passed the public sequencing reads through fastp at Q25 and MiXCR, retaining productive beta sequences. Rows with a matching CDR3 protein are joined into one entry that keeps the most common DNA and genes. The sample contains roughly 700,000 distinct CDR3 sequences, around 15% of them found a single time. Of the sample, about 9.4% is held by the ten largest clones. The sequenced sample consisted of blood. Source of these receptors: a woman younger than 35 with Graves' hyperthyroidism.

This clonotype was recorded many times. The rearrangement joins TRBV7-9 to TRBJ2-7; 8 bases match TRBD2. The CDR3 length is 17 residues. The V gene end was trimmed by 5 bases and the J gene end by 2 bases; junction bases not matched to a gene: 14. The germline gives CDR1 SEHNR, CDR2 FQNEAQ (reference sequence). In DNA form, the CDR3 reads TGTGCCAGCAGCCCGACGTTTTGGGCGGGAGGACCCTACGAGCAGTACTTC. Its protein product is CASSPTFWAGGPYEQYF.

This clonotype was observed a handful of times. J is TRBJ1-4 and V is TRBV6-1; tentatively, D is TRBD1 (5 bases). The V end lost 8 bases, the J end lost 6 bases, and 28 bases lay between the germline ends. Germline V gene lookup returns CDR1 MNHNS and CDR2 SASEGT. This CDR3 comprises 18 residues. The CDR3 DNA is TGTGCCAGCCCCCAACCCGGGGGAACGCGTTCGAACGATGAAAAACTGTTTTTT. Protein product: CASPQPGGTRSNDEKLFF.

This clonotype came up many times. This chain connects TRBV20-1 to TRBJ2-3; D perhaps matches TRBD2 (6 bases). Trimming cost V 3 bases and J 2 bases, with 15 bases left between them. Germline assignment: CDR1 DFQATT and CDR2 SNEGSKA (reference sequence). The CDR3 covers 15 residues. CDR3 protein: CSARFRGMPTDTQYF. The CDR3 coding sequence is TGCAGTGCTAGGTTTCGGGGGATGCCCACAGATACGCAGTATTTT.

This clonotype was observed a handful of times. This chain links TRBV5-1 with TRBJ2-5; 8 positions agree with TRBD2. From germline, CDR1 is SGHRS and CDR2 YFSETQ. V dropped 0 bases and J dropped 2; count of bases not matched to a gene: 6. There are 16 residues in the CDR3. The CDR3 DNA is TGCGCCAGCAGCTTGGAATGGGTAGCGGGACAAGAGACCCAGTACTTC. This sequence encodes CASSLEWVAGQETQYF.

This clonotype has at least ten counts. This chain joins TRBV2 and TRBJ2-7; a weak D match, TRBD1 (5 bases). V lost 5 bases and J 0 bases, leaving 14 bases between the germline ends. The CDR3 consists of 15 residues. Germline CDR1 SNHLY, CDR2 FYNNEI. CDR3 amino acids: CASSFRQMSSYEQYF. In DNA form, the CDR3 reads TGTGCCAGCAGTTTCAGACAGATGAGCTCCTACGAGCAGTACTTC. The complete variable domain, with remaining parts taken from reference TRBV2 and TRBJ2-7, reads EPEVTQTPSHQVTQMGQEVILRCVPISNHLYFYWYRQILGQKVEFLVSFYNNEISEKSEIFDDQFSVERPDGSNFTLKIRSTKLEDSAMYFCASSFRQMSSYEQYFGPGTRLTVT.

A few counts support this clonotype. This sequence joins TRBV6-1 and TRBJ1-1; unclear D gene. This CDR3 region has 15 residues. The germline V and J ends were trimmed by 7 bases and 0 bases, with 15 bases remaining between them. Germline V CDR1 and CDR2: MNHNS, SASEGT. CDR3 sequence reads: CASTSSWAMNTEAFF. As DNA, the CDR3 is TGTGCCAGCACCTCCTCTTGGGCCATGAACACTGAAGCTTTCTTT.

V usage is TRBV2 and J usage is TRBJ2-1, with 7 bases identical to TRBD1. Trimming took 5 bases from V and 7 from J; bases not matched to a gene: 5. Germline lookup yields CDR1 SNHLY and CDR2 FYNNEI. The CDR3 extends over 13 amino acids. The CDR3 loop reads CASSLTGVNEQFF. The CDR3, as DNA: TGTGCCAGCAGTCTAACAGGGGTTAATGAGCAGTTCTTC.

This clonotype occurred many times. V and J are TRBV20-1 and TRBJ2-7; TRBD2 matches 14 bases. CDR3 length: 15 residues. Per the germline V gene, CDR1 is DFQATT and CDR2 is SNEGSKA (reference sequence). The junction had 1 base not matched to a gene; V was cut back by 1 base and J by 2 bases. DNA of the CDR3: TGCAGTGCTAGAGGACTAGCGGGAGGGACCTACGAGCAGTACTTC. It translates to CSARGLAGGTYEQYF.

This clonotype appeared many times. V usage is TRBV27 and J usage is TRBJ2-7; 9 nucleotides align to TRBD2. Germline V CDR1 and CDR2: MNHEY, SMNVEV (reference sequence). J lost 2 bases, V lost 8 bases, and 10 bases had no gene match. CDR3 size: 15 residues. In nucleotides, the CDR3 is TGTGCCAGCTCCCTTATAGGGACTAGCCCCTACGAGCAGTACTTC. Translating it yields CASSLIGTSPYEQYF.

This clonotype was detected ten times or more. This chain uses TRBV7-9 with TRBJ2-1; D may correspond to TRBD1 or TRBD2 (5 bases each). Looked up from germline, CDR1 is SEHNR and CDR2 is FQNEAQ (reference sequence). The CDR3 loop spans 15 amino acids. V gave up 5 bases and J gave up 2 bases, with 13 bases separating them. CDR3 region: CASSQGDVAYNEQFF. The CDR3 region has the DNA TGTGCCAGCAGCCAAGGGGACGTAGCCTACAATGAGCAGTTCTTC. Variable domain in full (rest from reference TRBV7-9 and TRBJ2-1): DTGVSQNPRHKITKRGQNVTFRCDPISEHNRLYWYRQTLGQGPEFLTYFQNEAQLEKSRLLSDRFSAERPKGSFSTLEIQRTEQGDSAMYLCASSQGDVAYNEQFFGPGTRLTVL.

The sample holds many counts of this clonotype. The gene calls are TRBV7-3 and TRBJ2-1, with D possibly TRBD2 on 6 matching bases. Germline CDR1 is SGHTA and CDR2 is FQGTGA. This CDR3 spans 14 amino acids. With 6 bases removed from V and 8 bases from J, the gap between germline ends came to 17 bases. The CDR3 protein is CASRQSGHGYEQFF. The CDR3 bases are TGTGCCAGCAGGCAAAGCGGGCACGGCTATGAGCAGTTCTTC.

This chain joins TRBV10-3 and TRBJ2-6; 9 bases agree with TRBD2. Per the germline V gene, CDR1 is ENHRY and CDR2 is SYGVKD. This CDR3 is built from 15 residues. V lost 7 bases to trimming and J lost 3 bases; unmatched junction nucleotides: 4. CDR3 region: CAIKILAGGANVLTF. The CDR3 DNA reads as TGTGCCATCAAGATACTAGCGGGTGGGGCCAACGTCCTGACTTTC.

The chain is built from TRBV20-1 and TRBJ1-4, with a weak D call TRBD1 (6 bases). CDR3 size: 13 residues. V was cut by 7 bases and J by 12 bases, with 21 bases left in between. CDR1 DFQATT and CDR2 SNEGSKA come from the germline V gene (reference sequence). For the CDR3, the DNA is TGCAGTGTTCCGACAGGCCCGGGTGGGGAACTGTTTTTT. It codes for CSVPTGPGGELFF.

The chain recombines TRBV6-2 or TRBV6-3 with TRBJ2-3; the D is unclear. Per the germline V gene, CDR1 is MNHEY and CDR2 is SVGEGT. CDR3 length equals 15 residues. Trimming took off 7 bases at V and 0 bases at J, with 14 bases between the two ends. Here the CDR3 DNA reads TGTGCCAGCAAATCCCGGATTTCCAGCACAGATACGCAGTATTTT. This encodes CASKSRISSTDTQYF.

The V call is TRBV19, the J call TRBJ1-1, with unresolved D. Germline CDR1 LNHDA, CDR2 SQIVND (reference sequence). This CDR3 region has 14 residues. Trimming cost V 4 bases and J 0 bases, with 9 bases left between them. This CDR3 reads CASSRPTLNTEAFF. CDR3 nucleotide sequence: TGTGCCAGTAGTAGACCGACTTTGAACACTGAAGCTTTCTTT.

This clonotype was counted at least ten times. Here the CDR3 reads CASSFRQGDEQYF. CDR3 DNA: TGTGCCAGCAGTTTCAGACAGGGTGACGAGCAGTACTTC. V usage is TRBV12-3 or TRBV12-4 and J usage is TRBJ2-7; 7 bases are shared with TRBD1. Trimming removed 3 bases from V and 5 bases from J; junction bases left unmatched: 4. The CDR3 loop spans 13 amino acids.

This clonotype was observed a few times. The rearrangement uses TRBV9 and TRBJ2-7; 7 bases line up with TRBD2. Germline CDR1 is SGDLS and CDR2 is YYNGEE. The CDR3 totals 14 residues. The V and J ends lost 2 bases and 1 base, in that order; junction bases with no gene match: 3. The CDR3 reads CASSVSSGSYEQYF. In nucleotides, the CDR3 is TGTGCCAGCAGCGTTTCTAGCGGTTCCTACGAGCAGTACTTC.

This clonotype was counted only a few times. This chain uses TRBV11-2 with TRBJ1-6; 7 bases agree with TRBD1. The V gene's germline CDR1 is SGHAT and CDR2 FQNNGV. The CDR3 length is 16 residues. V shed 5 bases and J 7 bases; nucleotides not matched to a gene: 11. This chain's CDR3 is CASSLTGSVLNSPLHF. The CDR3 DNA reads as TGTGCCAGCAGCCTGACAGGGTCTGTGCTGAATTCACCCCTCCACTTT.

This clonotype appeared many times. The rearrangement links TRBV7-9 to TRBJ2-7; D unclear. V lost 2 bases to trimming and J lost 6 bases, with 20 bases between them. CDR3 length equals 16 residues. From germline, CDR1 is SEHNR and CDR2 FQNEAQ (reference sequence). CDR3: CASSLPPPYTIFEQYF. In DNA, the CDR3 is TGTGCCAGCAGCTTACCCCCCCCGTATACAATTTTCGAGCAGTACTTC.

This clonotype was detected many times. CDR3 protein: CASTQAPFTHNEQFF. The CDR3 DNA follows: TGTGCCAGCACGCAGGCCCCATTCACTCACAATGAGCAGTTCTTC. J is TRBJ2-1 and V is TRBV3-1; D is uncertain. This CDR3 region has 15 residues. CDR1 and CDR2 from the germline V gene are LGHDT and YNNKEL (reference sequence). Trimming removed 7 bases from V and 5 bases from J, with 18 bases in between.

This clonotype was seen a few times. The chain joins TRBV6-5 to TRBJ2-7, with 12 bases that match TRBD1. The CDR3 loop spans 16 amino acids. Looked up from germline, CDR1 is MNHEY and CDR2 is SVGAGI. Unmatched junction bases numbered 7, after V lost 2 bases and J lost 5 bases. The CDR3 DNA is TGTGCCAGCAGTTACCAAATCCGGGACAGGGGGCACGAGCAGTACTTC. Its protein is CASSYQIRDRGHEQYF.